This T cell receptor (beta chain) was recorded in a study of CD8 T cells in ankylosing spondylitis. Findings and caveats of the study: Existing reports had already noted some motif variants in reactive arthritis synovial fluid and blood. Significant enrichment of disease-linked clones was reportedly seen in matched ankylosing spondylitis synovial fluid.

TCRdb re-called the 5' RACE reads with MiXCR, one entry per CDR3 protein. Of 150,000 to 200,000 distinct CDR3 sequences detected, about 18% appear once; the ten largest clones hold 3.5% to 5%. This clonotype was seen repeatedly, ten times or more. No antigen is known for it. The V and J ends lost 2 bases and 5 bases respectively, with 3 bases between them. The CDR3 has 12 residues. Germline CDR1 MRHNA, CDR2 SNTAGT. This chain uses TRBV6-4 with TRBJ2-2; D call uncertain. This sequence originates from a male donor aged 10-29 years with ankylosing spondylitis or in good health (not recorded which). Source material: blood, either unsorted or a sorted T cell fraction (not recorded which). The CDR3: CASSDGTGELFF. CDR3 coding DNA: TGTGCCAGCAGTGACGGAACCGGGGAGCTGTTTTTT.